Sequencing of this TCR beta chain was carried out in a study of T cells in Graves' hyperthyroidism and ophthalmopathy. General observations from the study: Stable hyperthyroidism and ophthalmopathy were separated using 13 V-J signatures.

With regard to this clonotype: Its antigen is not identified.

CDR3 length: 17 residues. Germline V gene sequence: CDR1 SNHLY, CDR2 FYNNEI. The V segment lost 4 bases and the J segment 3 bases; nucleotides outside the gene matches: 10. TCR beta CDR3 regions were amplified from RNA transcripts. The TCR CDR3 was amplified in a first-round RT-PCR using the HTBI primer set. TCRdb passed the multiplex PCR reads through MiXCR, listing each CDR3 protein once. Of around 250,000 distinct CDR3 sequences listed, about 15% were seen once; the top ten hold roughly 14%. The chain is built from TRBV2 and TRBJ2-3, with 10 nucleotides matching TRBD2. The TCR originated in a woman in her thirties or forties with Graves' hyperthyroidism that later progressed to Graves' ophthalmopathy. The sample comprised blood. CDR3 region: CASSVGSGRLDTDTQYF. The CDR3 nucleotides read TGTGCCAGCAGTGTGGGTAGCGGGAGGTTGGATACAGATACGCAGTATTTT.